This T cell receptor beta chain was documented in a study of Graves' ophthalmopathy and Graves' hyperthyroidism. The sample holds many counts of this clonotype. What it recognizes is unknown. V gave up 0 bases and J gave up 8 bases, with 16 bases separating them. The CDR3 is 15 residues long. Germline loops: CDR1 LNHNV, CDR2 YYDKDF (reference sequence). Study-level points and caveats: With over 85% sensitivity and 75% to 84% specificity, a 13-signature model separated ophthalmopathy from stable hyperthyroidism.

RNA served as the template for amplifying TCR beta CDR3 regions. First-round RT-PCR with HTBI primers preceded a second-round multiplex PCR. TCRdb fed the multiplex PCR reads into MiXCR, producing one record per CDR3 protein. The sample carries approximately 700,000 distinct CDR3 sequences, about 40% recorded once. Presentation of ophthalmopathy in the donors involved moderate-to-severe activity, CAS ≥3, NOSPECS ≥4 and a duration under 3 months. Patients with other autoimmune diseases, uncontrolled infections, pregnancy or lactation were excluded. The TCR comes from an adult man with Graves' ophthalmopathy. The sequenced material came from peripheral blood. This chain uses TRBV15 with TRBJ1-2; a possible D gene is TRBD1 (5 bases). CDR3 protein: CATSRDLSGPAGYTF. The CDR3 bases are TGTGCCACCAGCAGAGATCTCTCAGGGCCGGCGGGCTACACCTTC. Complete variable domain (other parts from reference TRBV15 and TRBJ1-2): DAMVIQNPRYQVTQFGKPVTLSCSQTLNHNVMYWYQQKSSQAPKLLFHYYDKDFNNEADTPDNFQSRRPNTSFCFLDIRSPGLGDTAMYLCATSRDLSGPAGYTFGSGTRLTVV.